Following are 26 T cell receptor beta chains from one sample sequenced in a study of blood T cell repertoires in COVID-19. Using immunoSEQ multiplex PCR, the repertoire was profiled, and TCRdb retains in-frame clones only, with some absent. The sample has about 130,000 clones, about four fifths seen once. Sample: peripheral blood. Receptor source: a man under 40 with COVID-19, enrolled during active disease.

The chain combines TRBV7-9 with TRBJ1-6; a weak D match, TRBD1 (6 bases). Germline values: CDR1 SEHNR, CDR2 FQNEAQ (reference sequence). This CDR3 has 14 amino acids. Trimming pared 3 bases from V and 10 bases from J, leaving 13 bases between. The CDR3 loop is CASSFLGAGSPLHF. CDR3 nucleotides: TGTGCCAGCAGCTTTCTGGGGGCCGGATCACCCCTCCACTTT.

The chain has TRBV3-1 (or the pseudogene TRBV3-2) and TRBJ2-6, with D maybe TRBD2 (7 bases). The V end was cut by 0 bases, the J end by 0 bases, with 9 bases between. The CDR3 runs to 17 residues. Germline V gene data show CDR1 as LGHDT and CDR2 as YNNKEL (reference sequence). The CDR3 sequence is CASSQEAGASGANVLTF. CDR3 bases: TGTGCCAGCAGCCAAGAGGCGGGGGCCTCTGGGGCCAACGTCCTGACTTTC.

The chain couples TRBV5-1 to TRBJ1-6, with a tentative D call TRBD1 (5 bases). The ends were cut back, 0 bases at V and 10 bases at J, with 14 bases in the middle. This CDR3 contains 15 residues. CDR1 and CDR2 (germline): SGHRS, YFSETQ. The DNA for the CDR3 is TGCGCCAGCAGCTTGGCGTTACGGGGGTACTCACCCCTCCACTTT. Amino acids: CASSLALRGYSPLHF.

The chain recombines TRBV6-6 with TRBJ1-1, with 10 bases that match TRBD1. The CDR3 length is 16 residues. After removal of 5 bases from V and 6 bases from J, the junction contained 12 bases not matched to a gene. Germline V gene sequence: CDR1 MNHNY, CDR2 SVGAGI (reference sequence). DNA of the CDR3: TGTGCCAGCAGTACCGGGACAGGGGACAACAACCCTGAAGCTTTCTTT. Protein product: CASSTGTGDNNPEAFF.

The J gene is TRBJ2-2, the V gene TRBV7-9, with TRBD2 matching over 9 bases. The CDR3 loop spans 19 amino acids. Trimming at V came to 0 bases and at J to 0 bases, leaving 8 bases not matched to a gene. Per the germline V gene, CDR1 is SEHNR and CDR2 is FQNEAQ (reference sequence). The CDR3 is CASSLAAAGGPPNTGELFF. The CDR3 DNA reads TGTGCCAGCAGCTTAGCTGCAGCGGGAGGCCCTCCGAACACCGGGGAGCTGTTTTTT.

This chain joins TRBV19 and TRBJ1-2; possible D gene TRBD1, 6 bases. Trimming took 9 bases from V and 2 from J, leaving 19 bases between them. The V gene's germline CDR1 is LNHDA and CDR2 SQIVND (reference sequence). The CDR3 extends over 15 amino acids. The CDR3 DNA sequence: TGTGCCAGGCCCCAACCGGGACACCGAAACTATGGCTACACCTTC. This gives the protein CARPQPGHRNYGYTF. The variable domain in full, with the rest retrieved from reference TRBV19 and TRBJ1-2, is DGGITQSPKYLFRKEGQNVTLSCEQNLNHDAMYWYRQDPGQGLRLIYYSQIVNDFQKGDIAEGYSVSREKKESFPLTVTSAQKNPTAFYLCARPQPGHRNYGYTFGSGTRLTVV.

This sequence joins TRBV27 and TRBJ2-7, with 10 nucleotides matching TRBD2. Losses at the gene ends were 8 bases for V and 2 bases for J; bases not matched to a gene: 6. The CDR3 contains 14 residues. The germline CDR1 and CDR2 sequences are MNHEY and SMNVEV (reference sequence). CDR3 DNA sequence: TGTGCCAGCCGACCTAGCGGGAGTGCCTACGAGCAGTACTTC. Translated: CASRPSGSAYEQYF.

The chain is built from TRBV6-5 and TRBJ1-1; 7 bases are a match to TRBD1. The CDR3 runs to 13 residues. Losses at the gene ends were 5 bases for V and 4 bases for J; bases not matched to a gene: 4. Germline CDR1 and CDR2: MNHEY and SVGAGI. CDR3 sequence: CASSLQGLTEAFF. In DNA form, the CDR3 reads TGTGCCAGCAGTCTACAGGGGCTCACTGAAGCTTTCTTT.

This chain connects TRBV5-5 to TRBJ2-7; TRBD2 matches 15 bases. CDR1 SGHKS and CDR2 YYEKEE come from the germline V gene (reference sequence). The J segment lost 1 base and the V segment lost 0 bases, leaving 5 bases of the junction unmatched. The CDR3 consists of 18 residues. DNA of the CDR3: TGTGCCAGCAGCTTGGGGACTAGCGGGAGGGCCGTATCCTACGAGCAGTACTTC. This sequence encodes CASSLGTSGRAVSYEQYF.

The chain employs TRBV29-1 and TRBJ2-7; D may be TRBD1 (6 bases). Germline CDR1 reads SQVTM; CDR2 reads ANQGSEA. This CDR3 spans 12 amino acids. The V and J ends lost 2 bases and 6 bases respectively, with 11 bases between them. CDR3 protein: CSVELTGLEQYF. The CDR3 coding sequence is TGCAGCGTTGAATTGACAGGACTCGAGCAGTACTTC.

This chain links TRBV23-1 with TRBJ1-5; D unresolved. TRBV23-1 is marked as an open reading frame, function uncertain. Trimming shortened V by 2 bases and J by 6 bases, and 14 bases separated the two germline ends. The CDR3 sequence is 15 residues long. CDR3 sequence (DNA): TGCGCCAGCAGTCAAGGCACACGGGGTATTCAGCCCCAGCATTTT. It translates to CASSQGTRGIQPQHF.

The chain combines TRBV11-2 with TRBJ2-4, with unresolved D. The ends were cut back, 3 bases at V and 9 bases at J, with 12 bases in the middle. CDR1 and CDR2 from the germline V gene are SGHAT and FQNNGV. CDR3 length: 13 residues. The CDR3 nucleotides read TGTGCCAGCAGCTTCGAGAGGCGCGGCATTCAGTACTTC. Its protein product is CASSFERRGIQYF.

This clone showed up just once. The rearrangement uses TRBV19 and TRBJ2-6; 8 bases agree with TRBD1. Germline CDR1 reads LNHDA; CDR2 reads SQIVND (reference sequence). The CDR3 runs to 14 residues. V shed 7 bases, J shed 2 bases, and the junction held 1 base outside the gene matches. CDR3 sequence (DNA): TGTGCCAGTATGGACAGGGCTGGGGCCAACGTCCTGACTTTC. Protein: CASMDRAGANVLTF.

The chain has TRBV29-1 and TRBJ1-1; 8 bases map to TRBD1. The V segment lost 4 bases and the J segment 4 bases; nucleotides outside the gene matches: 2. Germline-derived CDR1 and CDR2 are SQVTM and ANQGSEA. This CDR3 has 12 residues. CDR3 sequence: CSVVTGGTEAFF. The CDR3 nucleotides read TGCAGCGTTGTTACAGGGGGCACTGAAGCTTTCTTT.

This chain joins TRBV11-2 and TRBJ2-3, with no clear D. Germline-derived CDR1 and CDR2 are SGHAT and FQNNGV. V dropped 1 base and J dropped 1 base, with 6 bases sitting between them. This CDR3 contains 14 residues. The CDR3 DNA reads TGTGCCAGCAGCTTAGTCCCCGGCACAGATACGCAGTATTTT. It encodes CASSLVPGTDTQYF.

The gene calls are TRBV7-9 and TRBJ2-2, with TRBD2 matching 7 bases. Trimming cost V 1 base and J 5 bases; bases outside gene matches: 13. The CDR3 length is 18 residues. Germline CDR1 reads SEHNR; CDR2 reads FQNEAQ (reference sequence). CDR3 loop: CASSLGRGGRGRTGELFF. Written as DNA, the CDR3 is TGTGCCAGCAGCTTAGGTAGGGGCGGGAGAGGAAGGACCGGGGAGCTGTTTTTT.

This chain connects TRBV13 to TRBJ1-2, with D possibly TRBD1 on 5 matching bases. This CDR3 has 13 residues. CDR1 is PRHDT, CDR2 FYEKMQ, per germline (reference sequence). The V gene lost 5 bases and the J gene lost 2 bases, with 9 bases spanning the gap. CDR3 bases: TGTGCCAGCAGCCCAAACAGGAACTATGGCTACACCTTC. This sequence encodes CASSPNRNYGYTF.

CDR3 sequence: CASRAIAGPSNIQYF. The CDR3 DNA sequence: TGTGCCAGTAGGGCAATAGCGGGGCCCAGCAACATTCAGTACTTC. The rearrangement joins TRBV19 to TRBJ2-4; 8 bases are a match to TRBD2. The CDR3 is 15 residues long. With V trimmed by 6 bases and J by 7 bases, 11 bases remained unmatched. Germline V gene data show CDR1 as LNHDA and CDR2 as SQIVND (reference sequence).

The rearrangement joins TRBV4-2 to TRBJ2-1; 7 bases are shared with TRBD1. Trimming cost V 6 bases and J 7 bases; bases outside gene matches: 12. The germline V gene has CDR1 LGHNA and CDR2 YNFKEQ. CDR3 length: 15 amino acids. Here the CDR3 reads CASRLGDRELNEQFF. In nucleotides, the CDR3 is TGTGCCAGCAGGTTAGGGGACAGAGAGCTTAATGAGCAGTTCTTC.

The genes are TRBV5-1 and TRBJ2-3, with TRBD2 as a possible D gene (6 bases). CDR3 length: 11 residues. Per the germline V gene, CDR1 is SGHRS and CDR2 is YFSETQ. V lost 7 bases to trimming and J lost 3 bases, with 6 bases between them. The CDR3 protein is CASRGTDTQYF. CDR3 nucleotides: TGCGCCAGCCGGGGGACAGATACGCAGTATTTT.

This clone came up once. V gene TRBV19 combines with J gene TRBJ1-1; the D gene is possibly TRBD1 (6 bases). V was trimmed by 3 bases and J by 0 bases, leaving 14 bases between them. This CDR3 is built from 16 residues. Germline V lookup: CDR1 LNHDA, CDR2 SQIVND (reference sequence). As DNA, the CDR3 is TGTGCCAGTAGTATTAGGACAGCAGTAATGAACACTGAAGCTTTCTTT. Translating gives CASSIRTAVMNTEAFF.

This chain uses TRBV7-9 with TRBJ2-1, with D hard to call. Germline lookup yields CDR1 SEHNR and CDR2 FQNEAQ (reference sequence). CDR3 length: 18 residues. Trimming took off 1 base at V and 8 bases at J, with 24 bases between the two ends. In DNA, the CDR3 is TGTGCCAGCAGCTTAGACCCGTGGTACGCGTCGTCCGTCGATGAGCAGTTCTTC. Amino acid sequence: CASSLDPWYASSVDEQFF. Looking up the rest from reference TRBV7-9 and TRBJ2-1 gives the full variable domain: DTGVSQNPRHKITKRGQNVTFRCDPISEHNRLYWYRQTLGQGPEFLTYFQNEAQLEKSRLLSDRFSAERPKGSFSTLEIQRTEQGDSAMYLCASSLDPWYASSVDEQFFGPGTRLTVL.

The V call is TRBV5-6, the J call TRBJ2-1; 7 bases agree with TRBD2. The V gene end was trimmed by 6 bases and the J gene end by 7 bases; junction bases not matched to a gene: 19. Germline lookup yields CDR1 SGHDT and CDR2 YYEEEE. The CDR3 covers 17 residues. CDR3 DNA sequence: TGTGCCAGCACCGCTTATCGGACTATCTTCGGGGGGAATGAGCAGTTCTTC. Translated: CASTAYRTIFGGNEQFF. Looking up the rest from reference TRBV5-6 and TRBJ2-1 gives the full variable domain: DAGVTQSPTHLIKTRGQQVTLRCSPKSGHDTVSWYQQALGQGPQFIFQYYEEEERQRGNFPDRFSGHQFPNYSSELNVNALLLGDSALYLCASTAYRTIFGGNEQFFGPGTRLTVL.

This chain uses TRBV7-6 with TRBJ2-1; D is possibly TRBD2 (6 bases). This CDR3 contains 16 residues. Germline lookup yields CDR1 SGHVS and CDR2 FNYEAQ. V gave up 5 bases and J gave up 4 bases, with 18 bases separating them. The CDR3 nucleotides read TGTGCCAGCAGCCCCCGTGGTGGCGGGGCATACAATGAGCAGTTCTTC. Protein: CASSPRGGGAYNEQFF.

The J gene is TRBJ1-1, the V gene TRBV4-1; 7 bases line up with TRBD1. CDR1 and CDR2 (germline): MGHRA, YSYEKL. CDR3 size: 15 residues. The V and J ends lost 3 bases and 5 bases, in that order; junction bases with no gene match: 9. DNA of the CDR3: TGCGCCAGCAGCCAGGTTGAAGCAGGGGGGACTGAAGCTTTCTTT. Its protein is CASSQVEAGGTEAFF.

The J gene is TRBJ1-2, the V gene TRBV19; TRBD1 agrees at 7 bases. This CDR3 is 13 amino acids long. Per the germline V gene, CDR1 is LNHDA and CDR2 is SQIVND (reference sequence). The V segment lost 5 bases and the J segment 8 bases; nucleotides outside the gene matches: 8. CDR3 nucleotides: TGTGCCAGTAGTGTGGACAGGCCGTACGGCTACACCTTC. Its translation is CASSVDRPYGYTF.